What follows are 20 T cell receptor beta chains derived from one specimen sequenced in a study of cytomegalovirus exposure and HLA in healthy donors. The PCR employed 60 Vbeta primers together with 13 Jbeta primers. Profiling relied on immunoSEQ multiplex PCR, and the TCRdb table lists in-frame clones only, not all of them. The repertoire holds some 140,000 clones, about 74% seen once, with approximately 0.86% in the top ten. Sample: PBMCs. These receptors were taken from a woman aged 55-70 years in good health and CMV-seronegative.

The chain carries TRBV10-1 and TRBJ1-1; D unclear. CDR1 WNHNN and CDR2 SYGVQD come from the germline V gene (reference sequence). Trimming removed 0 bases from V and 3 bases from J, with 11 bases in between. CDR3 length: 15 residues. In nucleotides, the CDR3 is TGCGCCAGCAGTGAGTCCCGGCAGGTCGACACTGAAGCTTTCTTT. The encoded protein is CASSESRQVDTEAFF.

The genes are TRBV15 and TRBJ2-2, with 8 bases aligning to TRBD1. CDR3 length: 16 amino acids. Trimming at V came to 3 bases and at J to 2 bases, leaving 5 bases not matched to a gene. Per the germline V gene, CDR1 is LNHNV and CDR2 is YYDKDF (reference sequence). The CDR3 DNA is TGTGCCACCAGCAGGGCAGGGGGCCTTAACACCGGGGAGCTGTTTTTT. Translated, it gives CATSRAGGLNTGELFF.

On this clone: Its ends do not fully match the called genes, so a read error is possible. The chain recombines TRBV27 with TRBJ1-6; D is possibly TRBD1 (5 bases). Germline V CDR1 and CDR2: MNHEY, SMNVEV (reference sequence). The CDR3 runs to 17 residues. The chain's CDR3 is CASRLSRDPGVYSPLHF. DNA for the CDR3: TGTGCCAGCAGATTATCGCGGGACCCCGGAGTATATTCACCCCTCCACTTT.

This clone came up once. One end of the junction does not line up with germline, which may come from a read error. The V and J genes are TRBV18 and TRBJ2-7; the D gene is possibly TRBD2 (6 bases). Germline V lookup: CDR1 KGHSH, CDR2 LQKENI. The CDR3 extends over 12 amino acids. CDR3 coding DNA: TGTGCCAGCTCACCGGAATCCGGGACTCTGCTTTTC. As protein: CASSPESGTLLF. Looking up the rest from reference TRBV18 and TRBJ2-7 gives the full variable domain: NAGVMQNPRHLVRRRGQEARLRCSPMKGHSHVYWYRQLPEEGLKFMVYLQKENIIDESGMPKERFSAEFPKEGPSILRIQQVVRGDSAAYFCASSPESGTLLFGPGTRLTVT.

The gene calls are TRBV18 and TRBJ1-2, with 8 bases that match TRBD1. V lost 3 bases, J lost 0 bases, and 3 bases stayed unmatched. Germline-derived CDR1 and CDR2 are KGHSH and LQKENI. The CDR3 spans 15 residues. This chain's CDR3 is CASSPGQGPNYGYTF. The CDR3 coding sequence is TGTGCCAGCTCACCCGGACAGGGACCTAACTATGGCTACACCTTC.

Remarks on this clone: Other nucleotide sequences from this sample produce the same CDR3. The chain combines TRBV30 with TRBJ1-4; D call uncertain. The CDR3 is made up of 13 amino acids. Germline CDR1 GTSNPN, CDR2 SVGIG (reference sequence). The germline V and J ends were trimmed by 0 bases and 8 bases, with 10 bases remaining between them. CDR3: CAWSVEVYEKLFF. In DNA, the CDR3 is TGTGCCTGGAGTGTAGAGGTTTACGAAAAACTGTTTTTT. The full variable domain, rest sourced from reference TRBV30 and TRBJ1-4, is SQTIHQWPATLVQPVGSPLSLECTVEGTSNPNLYWYRQAAGRGLQLLFYSVGIGQISSEVPQNLSASRPQDRQFILSSKKLLLSDSGFYLCAWSVEVYEKLFFGSGTQLSVL.

CDR3: CASSSAGKSVTYEQYF. For the CDR3, the DNA is TGTGCCAGCAGTTCGGCGGGGAAGAGTGTAACCTACGAGCAGTACTTC. The chain joins TRBV28 to TRBJ2-7; TRBD2 might be the D (6 bases). CDR1 MDHEN and CDR2 SYDVKM come from the germline V gene. Trimming shortened V by 4 bases and J by 2 bases, and 18 bases separated the two germline ends. This CDR3 contains 16 residues.

The rearrangement joins TRBV28 to TRBJ1-2, with D perhaps TRBD1 (6 bases). Germline V lookup: CDR1 MDHEN, CDR2 SYDVKM. The CDR3 contains 18 residues. Trimming removed 7 bases from V and 7 bases from J, with 31 bases in between. CDR3 amino acids: CASTAGRDTSGRLGGYTF. The CDR3 DNA is TGTGCCAGCACCGCAGGCCGGGACACCTCGGGGAGATTGGGTGGCTACACCTTC.

This clone appeared a few times. The genes are TRBV11-3 and TRBJ2-1; no definite D call. Trimming pared 5 bases from V and 5 bases from J, leaving 10 bases between. Germline-derived CDR1 and CDR2 are SGHNT and YENEEA. The CDR3 length is 13 residues. The CDR3 region has the DNA TGTGCCAGCAGCGAGTCCCGGGACAATGAGCAGTTCTTC. Protein: CASSESRDNEQFF. The variable domain in full, completed from reference TRBV11-3 and TRBJ2-1, reads EAGVVQSPRYKIIEKKQPVAFWCNPISGHNTLYWYLQNLGQGPELLIRYENEEAVDDSQLPKDRFSAERLKGVDSTLKIQPAELGDSAVYLCASSESRDNEQFFGPGTRLTVL.

The rearrangement uses TRBV11-3 and TRBJ1-1, with 11 nucleotides matching TRBD1. The V gene's germline CDR1 is SGHNT and CDR2 YENEEA. Trimming took 5 bases from V and 0 from J; bases not matched to a gene: 5. The CDR3 extends over 16 amino acids. CDR3: CASSQGQGALNTEAFF. In nucleotides, the CDR3 is TGTGCCAGCAGCCAAGGACAGGGGGCTTTGAACACTGAAGCTTTCTTT. Complete variable domain (other parts from reference TRBV11-3 and TRBJ1-1): EAGVVQSPRYKIIEKKQPVAFWCNPISGHNTLYWYLQNLGQGPELLIRYENEEAVDDSQLPKDRFSAERLKGVDSTLKIQPAELGDSAVYLCASSQGQGALNTEAFFGQGTRLTVV.

The chain links TRBV19 to TRBJ2-5, with 9 bases lining up with TRBD1. CDR1 and CDR2 (germline): LNHDA, SQIVND (reference sequence). V shed 7 bases and J 4 bases; nucleotides not matched to a gene: 7. This CDR3 is 14 amino acids long. In nucleotides, the CDR3 is TGTGCCAGTACCCCACAGGGGGCGAGAGAGACCCAGTACTTC. Residues: CASTPQGARETQYF.

The chain uses TRBV9 and TRBJ1-1, with a weak D call TRBD1 (5 bases). The CDR3 contains 15 residues. V was trimmed by 2 bases and J by 0 bases, leaving 11 bases between them. Germline V CDR1 and CDR2: SGDLS, YYNGEE. Written as DNA, the CDR3 is TGTGCCAGCAGCGTCGCGGGGCGAATGAACACTGAAGCTTTCTTT. It codes for CASSVAGRMNTEAFF.

The V gene is TRBV6-4, the J gene TRBJ2-2; possible D gene TRBD2, 5 bases. CDR1 and CDR2 (germline): MRHNA, SNTAGT. The CDR3 loop spans 13 amino acids. Deletions cut 8 bases from V and 6 bases from J, with 13 bases between. The CDR3 protein is CASGETGAGELFF. The CDR3 nucleotides are TGTGCCAGCGGGGAAACCGGGGCCGGGGAGCTGTTTTTT.

The chain uses TRBV7-5 and TRBJ1-4. TRBV7-5 is termed a pseudogene. CDR3 length equals 16 residues. In DNA form, the CDR3 reads TGTGTCAGAAGCTTAGCCGCGGACTCAACTAATGAAAAACTGTTTTTT. Protein product: CVRSLAADSTNEKLFF.

CDR3 residues: CASNFEAGRTGELFF. CDR3 DNA: TGTGCCAGCAACTTCGAAGCGGGACGCACCGGGGAGCTGTTTTTT. This chain links TRBV6-5 with TRBJ2-2; 7 positions agree with TRBD2. The CDR3 is 15 residues long. V gave up 7 bases and J gave up 4 bases; unmatched junction bases: 9. In germline, CDR1 is MNHEY, CDR2 SVGAGI.

This sequence joins TRBV5-8 and TRBJ2-1, with 7 bases lining up with TRBD1. CDR1 SGHTS and CDR2 YDEGEE come from the germline V gene. Germline trimming cut 4 bases from V and 1 base from J; bases unmatched to any gene: 8. The CDR3 is 16 residues long. CDR3 sequence: CASSGTGDLSYNEQFF. CDR3 bases: TGTGCCAGCAGCGGCACAGGGGACCTTTCCTACAATGAGCAGTTCTTC.

This sequence joins TRBV5-1 and TRBJ2-3, with D perhaps TRBD1 (6 bases). V dropped 3 bases and J dropped 1 base, with 18 bases sitting between them. The germline V gene has CDR1 SGHRS and CDR2 YFSETQ. The CDR3 is 17 residues long. CDR3 DNA: TGCGCCAGCAGCTCAGACAAGGGGGTAAGGGGCACAGATACGCAGTATTTT. It translates to CASSSDKGVRGTDTQYF.

V and J are TRBV6-5 and TRBJ2-4; D gene unclear. Germline CDR1 and CDR2: MNHEY and SVGAGI. The V gene lost 5 bases and the J gene lost 8 bases, with 10 bases spanning the gap. The CDR3 contains 12 residues. Written as DNA, the CDR3 is TGTGCCAGCAGTCAAAAACCAGACATTCAGTACTTC. This gives the protein CASSQKPDIQYF.

This clone was found a few times. The chain employs TRBV7-6 and TRBJ1-6, with 10 bases identical to TRBD1. Per germline, CDR1 SGHVS and CDR2 FNYEAQ. The CDR3 contains 16 residues. V was clipped by 5 bases and J by 9 bases; unmatched bases: 10. CDR3 amino acids: CASSLGQGGLSSPLHF. CDR3 coding DNA: TGTGCCAGCAGCCTTGGACAGGGGGGTTTGAGTTCACCCCTCCACTTT. The full variable domain, in which reference TRBV7-6 and TRBJ1-6 provide the parts outside the CDR3, is GAGVSQSPRYKVTKRGQDVALRCDPISGHVSLYWYRQALGQGPEFLTYFNYEAQQDKSGLPNDRFSAERPEGSISTLTIQRTEQRDSAMYRCASSLGQGGLSSPLHFGNGTRLTVT.

This clone appeared once. This CDR3 reads CASSHALGGYGYTF. CDR3 sequence (DNA): TGTGCCAGCAGTCACGCCTTGGGGGGGTATGGCTACACCTTC. The J gene is TRBJ1-2, the V gene TRBV27, with D tentatively TRBD1 (5 bases). CDR1 MNHEY and CDR2 SMNVEV come from the germline V gene (reference sequence). The V end lost 5 bases, the J end lost 5 bases, and 15 bases lay between the germline ends. The CDR3 extends over 14 amino acids.